This TCR beta chain was observed in a study of blood T cell repertoires in COVID-19. The CDR3 sequence is 15 residues long. CDR1 is SGHRS, CDR2 YFSETQ, per germline. V lost 4 bases, J lost 0 bases, and 8 bases lay in between. Method: immunoSEQ multiplex PCR; TCRdb's copy keeps in-frame clones and lacks some. The sample shows more than 110,000 clones, roughly 90% of them seen only once. The chain joins TRBV5-1 to TRBJ1-6, with TRBD1 as a possible D gene (6 bases). Sequencing was carried out using peripheral blood. This clonotype originated in a man aged 60-69 years with active or convalescent COVID-19. CDR3 sequence: CASSAGVSYNSPLHF. Here the CDR3 DNA reads TGCGCCAGCAGCGCAGGGGTCTCCTATAATTCACCCCTCCACTTT.